The sequence of this T cell receptor beta chain was determined in a study of tumor and adjacent non-tumor tissue in lung cancer. Three rounds of nested PCR, following a modified ARM-PCR protocol, produced the TCRbeta library. A single record per CDR3 protein comes from TCRdb applying MiXCR to the multiplex PCR reads. The repertoire holds 70,000 to 80,000 distinct CDR3 sequences, with about two thirds as singletons. This sample's RNA came from whole unsorted tissue. CDR1 SGHAT and CDR2 FQNNGV come from the germline V gene. The V and J ends lost 2 bases and 5 bases respectively, with 10 bases between them. There are 15 residues in the CDR3. As concerns this clonotype: No conserved phenylalanine or tryptophan ends this CDR3, so it is likely a read error.

The sequenced material came from lung tumor tissue. The receptor was isolated from a woman aged 40-49 years with non-small cell lung cancer. The chain links TRBV11-2 to TRBJ1-6; D not certain. The CDR3 region is CASSLPSGNNSPLHY. CDR3 coding DNA: TGTGCCAGCAGCTTACCCTCTGGGAATAATTCACCCCTCCACTAT.